This TCR beta chain came from a study of blood T cells in healthy people across ages. Sample-barcoded 5' priming and a J-beta primer mix drove a second PCR of about 6 to 11 cycles. TCRdb re-analysed the 5' RACE reads in MiXCR, keeping a single row per CDR3 protein. Of about 810,000 distinct CDR3 sequences listed, around 36% were seen once; the top ten hold over 10%. The V and J ends lost 2 bases and 5 bases respectively, with 15 bases between them. The CDR3 extends over 15 amino acids. The germline gives CDR1 MNHEY, CDR2 SVGAGI. This clonotype was observed at least ten times. What was sequenced was blood. The TCR originated in a man between 18 and 35 years old in good health. The rearrangement joins TRBV6-5 to TRBJ2-5, with a possible D match to TRBD1 (5 bases). CDR3 loop: CASSYAASRGETQYF. The DNA of the CDR3 is TGTGCCAGCAGTTACGCGGCTAGTAGGGGTGAGACCCAGTACTTC.